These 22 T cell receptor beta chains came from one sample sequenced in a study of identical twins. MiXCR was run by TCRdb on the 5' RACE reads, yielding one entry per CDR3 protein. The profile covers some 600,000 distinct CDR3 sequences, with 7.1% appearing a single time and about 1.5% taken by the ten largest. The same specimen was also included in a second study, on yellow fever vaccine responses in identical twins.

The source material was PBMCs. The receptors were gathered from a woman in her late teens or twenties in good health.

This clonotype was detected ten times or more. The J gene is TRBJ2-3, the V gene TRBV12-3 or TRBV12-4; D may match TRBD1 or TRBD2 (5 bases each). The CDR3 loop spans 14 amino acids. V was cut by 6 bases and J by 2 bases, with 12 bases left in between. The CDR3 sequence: CASSPVGVTDTQYF. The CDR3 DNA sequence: TGTGCCAGCAGCCCCGTGGGGGTCACAGATACGCAGTATTTT.

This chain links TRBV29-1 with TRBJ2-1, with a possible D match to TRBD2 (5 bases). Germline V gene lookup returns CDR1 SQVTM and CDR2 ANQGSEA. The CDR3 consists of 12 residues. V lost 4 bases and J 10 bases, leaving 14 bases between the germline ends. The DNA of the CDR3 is TGCAGCGTTGGAAACAGCGGAGGCGAGCAGTTCTTC. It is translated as CSVGNSGGEQFF.

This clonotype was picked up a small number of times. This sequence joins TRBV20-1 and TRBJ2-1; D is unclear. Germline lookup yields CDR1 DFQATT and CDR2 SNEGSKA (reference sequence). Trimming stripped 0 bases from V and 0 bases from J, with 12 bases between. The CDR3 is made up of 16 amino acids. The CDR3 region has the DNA TGCAGTGCTAGAGATCTCGACACGAGCTCCTACAATGAGCAGTTCTTC. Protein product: CSARDLDTSSYNEQFF.

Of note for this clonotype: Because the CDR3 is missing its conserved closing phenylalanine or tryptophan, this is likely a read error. As DNA, the CDR3 is TGCAGTGCTAGCGGGACGCAGAGCTCCTACAATGAGCAGTTCCTC. Protein: CSASGTQSSYNEQFL. The chain combines TRBV20-1 with TRBJ2-1; D assignment may be TRBD1 or TRBD2 (5 bases each). Germline V lookup: CDR1 DFQATT, CDR2 SNEGSKA (reference sequence). CDR3 length equals 15 residues. Trimming shortened V by 3 bases and J by 0 bases, and 12 bases separated the two germline ends.

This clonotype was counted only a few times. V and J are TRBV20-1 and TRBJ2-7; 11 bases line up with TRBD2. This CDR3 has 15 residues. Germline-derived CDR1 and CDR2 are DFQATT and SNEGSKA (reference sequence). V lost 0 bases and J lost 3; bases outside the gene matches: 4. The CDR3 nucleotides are TGCAGTGCTAGAGATAAGCTAGCGGGAGGCTACGAGCAGTACTTC. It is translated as CSARDKLAGGYEQYF.

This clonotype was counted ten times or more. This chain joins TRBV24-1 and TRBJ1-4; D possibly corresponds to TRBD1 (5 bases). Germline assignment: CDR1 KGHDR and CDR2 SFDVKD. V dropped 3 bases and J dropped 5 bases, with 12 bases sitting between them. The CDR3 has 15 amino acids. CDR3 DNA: TGTGCCACCAGTGATCCTCGGGGCGGAAATGAAAAACTGTTTTTT. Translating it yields CATSDPRGGNEKLFF.

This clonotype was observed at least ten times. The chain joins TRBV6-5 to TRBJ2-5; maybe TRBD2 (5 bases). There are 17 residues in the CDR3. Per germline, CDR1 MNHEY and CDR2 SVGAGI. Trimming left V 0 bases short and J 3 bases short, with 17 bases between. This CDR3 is CASSYSIEGSTKETQYF. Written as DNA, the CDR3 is TGTGCCAGCAGTTACTCGATCGAGGGAAGTACGAAAGAGACCCAGTACTTC.

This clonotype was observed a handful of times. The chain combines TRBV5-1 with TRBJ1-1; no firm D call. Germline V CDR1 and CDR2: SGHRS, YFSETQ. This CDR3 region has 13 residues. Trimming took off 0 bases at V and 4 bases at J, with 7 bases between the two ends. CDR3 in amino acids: CASSLELSTEAFF. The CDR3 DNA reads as TGCGCCAGCAGCTTGGAACTGAGCACTGAAGCTTTCTTT.

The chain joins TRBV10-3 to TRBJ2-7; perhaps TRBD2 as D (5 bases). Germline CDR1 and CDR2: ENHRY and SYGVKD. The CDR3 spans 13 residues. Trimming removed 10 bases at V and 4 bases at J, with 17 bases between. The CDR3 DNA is TGTGCCACGTGGGAGAGAGGAACGTACGAGCAGTACGTC. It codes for CATWERGTYEQYV.

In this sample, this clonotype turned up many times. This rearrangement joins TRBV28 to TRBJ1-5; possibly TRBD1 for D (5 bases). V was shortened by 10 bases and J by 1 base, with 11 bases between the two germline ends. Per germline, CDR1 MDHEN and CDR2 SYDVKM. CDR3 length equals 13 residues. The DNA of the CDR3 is TGTGCCATCGGCAGGGCAAGCAATCAGCCCCAGCATTTT. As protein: CAIGRASNQPQHF.

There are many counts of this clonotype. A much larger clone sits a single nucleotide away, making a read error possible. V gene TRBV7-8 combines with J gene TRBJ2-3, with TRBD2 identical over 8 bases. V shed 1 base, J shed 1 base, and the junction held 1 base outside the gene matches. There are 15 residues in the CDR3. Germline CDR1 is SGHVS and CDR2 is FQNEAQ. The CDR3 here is CASSLGTSRTDTQYF. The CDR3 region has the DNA TGTGCCAGCAGCTTAGGGACTAGCCGCACAGATACGCAGTATTTT.

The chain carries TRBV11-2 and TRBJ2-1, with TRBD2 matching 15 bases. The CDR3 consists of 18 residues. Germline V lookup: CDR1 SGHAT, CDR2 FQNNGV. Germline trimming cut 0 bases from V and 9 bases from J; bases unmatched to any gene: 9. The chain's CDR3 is CASSLDTGTSGRRGEQFF. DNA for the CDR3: TGTGCCAGCAGCTTAGATACCGGGACTAGCGGGAGGAGGGGTGAGCAGTTCTTC.

CDR3: CASSPPGQGTNEQFF. The CDR3 coding sequence is TGTGCCAGCAGTCCCCCGGGACAGGGGACCAATGAGCAGTTCTTC. This sequence joins TRBV12-3 or TRBV12-4 and TRBJ2-1; 10 positions agree with TRBD1. The CDR3 covers 15 residues. V gave up 5 bases and J gave up 6 bases; unmatched junction bases: 7.

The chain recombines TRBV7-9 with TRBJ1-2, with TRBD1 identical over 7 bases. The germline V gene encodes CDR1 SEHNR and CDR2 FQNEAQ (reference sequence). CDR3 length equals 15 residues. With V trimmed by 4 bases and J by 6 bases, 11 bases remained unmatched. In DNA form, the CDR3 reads TGTGCCAGCAGCTACTGGACAGACAGGGTCGATGGCTACACCTTC. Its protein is CASSYWTDRVDGYTF. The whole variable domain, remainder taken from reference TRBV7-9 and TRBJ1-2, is DTGVSQNPRHKITKRGQNVTFRCDPISEHNRLYWYRQTLGQGPEFLTYFQNEAQLEKSRLLSDRFSAERPKGSFSTLEIQRTEQGDSAMYLCASSYWTDRVDGYTFGSGTRLTVV.

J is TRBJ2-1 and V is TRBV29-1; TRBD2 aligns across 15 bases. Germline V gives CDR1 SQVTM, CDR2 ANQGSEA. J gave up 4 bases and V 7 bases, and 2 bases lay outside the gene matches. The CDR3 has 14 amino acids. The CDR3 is CSAGLAGGYNEQFF. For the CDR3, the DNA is TGCAGCGCTGGACTAGCGGGGGGGTACAATGAGCAGTTCTTC.

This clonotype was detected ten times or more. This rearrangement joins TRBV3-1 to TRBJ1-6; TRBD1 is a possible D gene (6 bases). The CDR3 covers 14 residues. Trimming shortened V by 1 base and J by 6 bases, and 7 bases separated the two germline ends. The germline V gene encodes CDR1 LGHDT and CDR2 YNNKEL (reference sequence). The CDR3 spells CASSQGGGNSPLHF. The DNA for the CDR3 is TGTGCCAGCAGCCAAGGAGGGGGTAATTCACCCCTCCACTTT.

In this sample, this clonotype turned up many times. The CDR3 DNA follows: TGTGCCAGCAGCTCGACAAGAACTAGCACAGATACGCAGTATTTT. This codes for CASSSTRTSTDTQYF. The rearrangement joins TRBV5-5 to TRBJ2-3; no clear D gene. CDR1 is SGHKS, CDR2 YYEKEE, per germline (reference sequence). V lost 3 bases to trimming and J lost 0 bases, with 11 bases between them. The CDR3 has 15 residues.

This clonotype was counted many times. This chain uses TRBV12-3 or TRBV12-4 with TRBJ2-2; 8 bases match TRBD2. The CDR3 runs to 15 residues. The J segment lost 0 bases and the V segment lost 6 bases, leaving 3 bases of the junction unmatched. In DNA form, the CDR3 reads TGTGCCAGCAGACCGGGACTAGCGAACACCGGGGAGCTGTTTTTT. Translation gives CASRPGLANTGELFF.

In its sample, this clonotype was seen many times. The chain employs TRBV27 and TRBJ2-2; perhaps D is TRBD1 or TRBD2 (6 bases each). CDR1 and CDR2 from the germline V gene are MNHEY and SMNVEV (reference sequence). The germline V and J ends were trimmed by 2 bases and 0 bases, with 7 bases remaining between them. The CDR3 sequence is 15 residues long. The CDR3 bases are TGTGCCAGCAGTTTAAGGGGGGCGAACACCGGGGAGCTGTTTTTT. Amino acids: CASSLRGANTGELFF.

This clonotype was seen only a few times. This chain's CDR3 is CASSLSIGGNTEAFF. The CDR3 DNA reads TGTGCCAGCAGTTTAAGCATCGGGGGGAACACTGAAGCTTTCTTT. The V call is TRBV12-3 or TRBV12-4, the J call TRBJ1-1; a weak D match, TRBD1 (5 bases). The V gene lost 2 bases and the J gene lost 1 base, with 11 bases spanning the gap. The CDR3 covers 15 residues.

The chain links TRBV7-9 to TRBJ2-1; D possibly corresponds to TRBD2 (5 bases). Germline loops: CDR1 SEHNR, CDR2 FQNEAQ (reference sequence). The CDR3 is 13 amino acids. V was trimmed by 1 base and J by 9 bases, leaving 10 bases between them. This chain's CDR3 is CASSLGGSSEQFF. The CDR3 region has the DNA TGTGCCAGCAGCTTAGGAGGGTCTAGTGAGCAGTTCTTC.

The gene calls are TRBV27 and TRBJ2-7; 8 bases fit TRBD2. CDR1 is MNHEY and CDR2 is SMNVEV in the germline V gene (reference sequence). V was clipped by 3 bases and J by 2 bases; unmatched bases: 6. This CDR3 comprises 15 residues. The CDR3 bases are TGTGCCAGCAGTTTCCGAGGAGCGGGGGCCTACGAGCAGTACGTC. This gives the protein CASSFRGAGAYEQYV.